This record covers a single T cell receptor (beta chain). This may be a read error, as it is one base from a much larger clone. The CDR3 runs to 14 residues. Germline V lookup: CDR1 WSHSY, CDR2 SAAADI. This sample was included in a study of Graves' ophthalmopathy and Graves' hyperthyroidism. RNA served as the template for amplifying TCR beta CDR3 regions. The first round was an RT-PCR with HTBI primers, and the second round was a multiplex PCR. TCRdb re-analysed the multiplex PCR reads in MiXCR, keeping a single row per CDR3 protein. Found here are about 740,000 distinct CDR3 sequences, approximately 40% of them singletons; the top ten hold about 40%.

This rearrangement joins TRBV10-2 to TRBJ2-7; 9 positions agree with TRBD1. The sample taken for sequencing was peripheral blood. The receptor comes from an adult man with Graves' ophthalmopathy. CDR3 sequence: CAGSASQGAHEQYF. The CDR3, as DNA: TGCGCCGGCAGTGCTTCACAGGGGGCCCACGAGCAGTACTTC.